A single sample is the source of the 5 T cell receptor beta chains below, sequenced in a study of tissue T cells after allogeneic stem cell transplantation. Generated by immunoSEQ multiplex PCR, the TCRdb table keeps only in-frame clones and is missing some. Among 2,500 to 3,500 clones, about 44% were seen once, and the ten largest hold 30% to 35%. The time point was: mouse harvest day 14 after allogeneic transplant. Each mouse received 10^7 T-cell-depleted marrow cells plus 10^6 splenic CD5+ T cells by tail vein. Sequenced sample: lymph node tissue. Receptors were obtained from a female BALB/c mouse given C57BL/6 T cells with graft-versus-host disease after an allogeneic hematopoietic cell transplant.

As regards this clone: Gene names and germline match the mouse. With the read ending 1 residue before the CDR3 end, the germline J gene is used to fill in that end. The chain joins TRBV1 to TRBJ2-7, with D possibly TRBD2 on 7 matching bases. V dropped 3 bases and J dropped 3 bases, with 9 bases sitting between them. The CDR3 runs to 13 residues. The germline V gene encodes CDR1 NSQYPW and CDR2 LRSPGD (reference sequence). The CDR3 region is CTCSAGGHYEQYF. The DNA read from the CDR3 is TGCACCTGCAGTGCTGGGGGGCACTATGAACAGTAC. Based on the CDR3 plus reference TRBV1 and TRBJ2-7, the full variable domain is VTLLEQNPRWRLVPRGQAVNLRCILKNSQYPWMSWYQQDLQKQLQWLFTLRSPGDKEVKSLPGADYLATRVTDTELRLQVANMSQGRTLYCTCSAGGHYEQYFGPGTRLTVL.

In this sample, this clone turned up a few times. The genes and germline here are from mouse. The observed sequence ends 1 residue before the CDR3 terminus, with the missing tail filled in from the germline J gene. The V call is TRBV1, the J call TRBJ2-7, with TRBD2 matching over 10 bases. Germline loops: CDR1 NSQYPW, CDR2 LRSPGD (reference sequence). The CDR3 has 14 residues. Trimming took 1 base from V and 3 from J; bases not matched to a gene: 0. The sequenced part of the CDR3 DNA is TGCACCTGCAGTGCAGGGACTGGGGGCTATGAACAGTAC. It specifies CTCSAGTGGYEQY. The whole CDR3 sequence reads CTCSAGTGGYEQYF.

Comments on this clone: The germline and genes are mouse ones. Coverage ceases 1 residue before the CDR3 finishes, and the germline J gene fills in the end. This chain connects TRBV16 to TRBJ2-3; D is ambiguous. There are 12 residues in the CDR3. Germline values: CDR1 SGHSA, CDR2 FRNQAP. The V end was cut by 4 bases, the J end by 2 bases, with 4 bases between. The sequenced CDR3 bases are TGTGCAAGCAGCTCCAATGCAGAAACGCTGTAT. This codes for CASSSNAETLY. The entire CDR3 sequence reads CASSSNAETLYF.

Comments on this clone: Gene and germline names: mouse. Sequencing ends 1 residue short of the CDR3 end; the germline J gene provides the rest. The chain employs TRBV26 and TRBJ1-1, with D possibly being TRBD1 (5 bases). From germline, CDR1 is KGHPV and CDR2 FQNQEV (reference sequence). This CDR3 has 13 amino acids. V dropped 4 bases and J dropped 0 bases, with 6 bases sitting between them. This CDR3 is CASSQGQNTEVFF. CDR3 bases read: TGTGCCAGCAGTCAGGGACAGAACACAGAAGTCTTC.

In regard to this clone: The gene names here belong to mouse. The DNA ends 1 residue before the CDR3 does, and the rest of the CDR3 is filled in from the germline J gene. The chain uses TRBV26 and TRBJ1-1; no reliable D call. CDR1 is KGHPV and CDR2 is FQNQEV in the germline V gene (reference sequence). The CDR3 is 13 amino acids. V was shortened by 4 bases and J by 2 bases, with 8 bases between the two germline ends. CDR3 bases read: TGTGCCAGCAGTCCGGAGGGTAACACAGAAGTCTTC. Its protein is CASSPEGNTEVF. The CDR3 in full is CASSPEGNTEVFF.